This T cell receptor (beta chain) was found in a study of T-cell reconstitution after alpha-beta-depleted transplantation in children. The CDR3 has 14 amino acids. V trimming: 5 bases; J trimming: 1 base; junction bases outside the gene matches: 4. Germline V lookup: CDR1 LNHDA, CDR2 SQIVND (reference sequence). During its preparation, the TCRbeta library received unique molecular identifiers. One entry per CDR3 protein results from TCRdb running MiXCR on the PCR reads. The table lists 400,000 to 500,000 distinct CDR3 sequences, 11% of them singletons, with roughly 6% in the top ten. This clonotype occurred once.

The TCR sequence derives from a human donor who donated a stem cell graft to a child with acute myeloid leukemia. Sequenced material: PBMCs from the stem cell graft donor, taken from the stem cell graft. The rearrangement links TRBV19 to TRBJ2-7, with 8 bases fitting TRBD2. The CDR3 region is CASSVLAASYEQYF. Written as DNA, the CDR3 is TGTGCCAGTAGTGTACTAGCGGCGTCCTACGAGCAGTACTTC.